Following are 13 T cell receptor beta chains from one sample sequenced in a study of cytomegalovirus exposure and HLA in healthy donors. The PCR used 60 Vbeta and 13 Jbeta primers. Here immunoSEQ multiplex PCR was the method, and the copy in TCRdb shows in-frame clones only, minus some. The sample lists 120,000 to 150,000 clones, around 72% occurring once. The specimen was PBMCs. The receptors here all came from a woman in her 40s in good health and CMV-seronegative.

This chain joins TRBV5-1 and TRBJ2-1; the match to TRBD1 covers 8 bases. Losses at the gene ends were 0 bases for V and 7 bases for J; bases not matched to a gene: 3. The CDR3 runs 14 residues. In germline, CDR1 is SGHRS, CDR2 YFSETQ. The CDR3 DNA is TGCGCCAGCAGCTTGGGACAGGGGATAAATGAGCAGTTCTTC. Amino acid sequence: CASSLGQGINEQFF.

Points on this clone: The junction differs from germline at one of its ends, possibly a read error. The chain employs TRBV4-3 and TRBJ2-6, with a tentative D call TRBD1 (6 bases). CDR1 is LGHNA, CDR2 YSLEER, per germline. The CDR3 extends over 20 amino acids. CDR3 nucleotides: TGCGCCAGCAGCCAATCATCACCAGGGGCCGTAAGCTCTGGGGTCAACGTCCTGACTTTC. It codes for CASSQSSPGAVSSGVNVLTF.

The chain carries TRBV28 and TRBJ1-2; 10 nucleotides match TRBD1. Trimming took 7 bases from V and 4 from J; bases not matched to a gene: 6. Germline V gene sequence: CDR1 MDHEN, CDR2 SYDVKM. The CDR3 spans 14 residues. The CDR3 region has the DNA TGTGCCAGCAAAGGGGGGGACAGGGGCTATGGCTACACCTTC. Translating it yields CASKGGDRGYGYTF.

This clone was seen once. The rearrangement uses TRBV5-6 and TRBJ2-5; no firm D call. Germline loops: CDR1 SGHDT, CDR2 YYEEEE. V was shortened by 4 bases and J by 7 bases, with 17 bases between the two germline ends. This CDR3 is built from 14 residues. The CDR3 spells CASSLGSGLGTQYF. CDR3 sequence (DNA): TGTGCCAGCAGCCTGGGGTCCGGGTTGGGGACCCAGTACTTC.

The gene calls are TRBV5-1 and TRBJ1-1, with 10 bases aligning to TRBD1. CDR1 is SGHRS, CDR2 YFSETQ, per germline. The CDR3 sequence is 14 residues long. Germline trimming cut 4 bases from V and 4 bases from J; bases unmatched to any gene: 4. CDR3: CASSDRGPPTEAFF. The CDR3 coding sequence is TGCGCCAGCAGCGACAGGGGGCCGCCCACTGAAGCTTTCTTT.

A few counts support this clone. CDR3 sequence (DNA): TGTGCCAGCAGACGCGGACAGGGGGGAACAGATACGCAGTATTTT. It is translated as CASRRGQGGTDTQYF. V gene TRBV6-6 combines with J gene TRBJ2-3; 10 nucleotides align to TRBD1. The CDR3 totals 15 residues. From germline, CDR1 is MNHNY and CDR2 SVGAGI (reference sequence). V was clipped by 6 bases and J by 3 bases; unmatched bases: 6.

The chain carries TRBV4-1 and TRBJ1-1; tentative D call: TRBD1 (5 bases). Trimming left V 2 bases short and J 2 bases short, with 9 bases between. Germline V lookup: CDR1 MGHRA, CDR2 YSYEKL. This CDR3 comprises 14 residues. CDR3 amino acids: CASSQQGFNTEAFF. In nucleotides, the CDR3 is TGCGCCAGCAGCCAACAGGGCTTCAACACTGAAGCTTTCTTT.

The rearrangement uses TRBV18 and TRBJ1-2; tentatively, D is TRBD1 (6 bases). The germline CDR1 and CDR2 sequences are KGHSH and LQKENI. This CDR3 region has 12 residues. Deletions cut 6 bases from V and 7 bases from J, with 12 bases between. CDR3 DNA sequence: TGTGCCAGCTCCTCAGGGGAAACTGGCTACACCTTC. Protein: CASSSGETGYTF.

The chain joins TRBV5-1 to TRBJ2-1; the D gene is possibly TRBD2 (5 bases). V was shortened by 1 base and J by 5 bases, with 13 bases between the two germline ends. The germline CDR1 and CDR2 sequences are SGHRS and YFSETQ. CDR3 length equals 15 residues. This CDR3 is CASSLLVAQNNEQFF. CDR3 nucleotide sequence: TGCGCCAGCAGCTTGCTGGTAGCGCAAAACAATGAGCAGTTCTTC.

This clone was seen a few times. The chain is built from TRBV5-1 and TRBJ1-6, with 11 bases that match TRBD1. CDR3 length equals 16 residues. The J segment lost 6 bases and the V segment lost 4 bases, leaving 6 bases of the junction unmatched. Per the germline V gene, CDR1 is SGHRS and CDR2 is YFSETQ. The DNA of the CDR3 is TGCGCCAGCAGCCCAGGACAGGGGGCGGCTAATTCACCCCTCCACTTT. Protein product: CASSPGQGAANSPLHF.

In nucleotides, the CDR3 is TGTGCCACTGGGACAAGCTCCTACAATGAGCAGTTCTTC. Protein product: CATGTSSYNEQFF. V and J are TRBV15 and TRBJ2-1; weak D call: TRBD1 (6 bases). This CDR3 is 13 amino acids long. Per germline, CDR1 LNHNV and CDR2 YYDKDF (reference sequence). V was clipped by 9 bases and J by 0 bases, with 9 bases between them. The whole variable domain, remainder taken from reference TRBV15 and TRBJ2-1, is DAMVIQNPRYQVTQFGKPVTLSCSQTLNHNVMYWYQQKSSQAPKLLFHYYDKDFNNEADTPDNFQSRRPNTSFCFLDIRSPGLGDTAMYLCATGTSSYNEQFFGPGTRLTVL.

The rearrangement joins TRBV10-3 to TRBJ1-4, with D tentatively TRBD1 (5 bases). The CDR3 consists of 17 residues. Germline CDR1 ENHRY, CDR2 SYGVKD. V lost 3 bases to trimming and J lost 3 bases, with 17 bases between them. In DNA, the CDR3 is TGTGCCATCAGTGAATTACCGACGACAGCATCTAATGAAAAACTGTTTTTT. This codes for CAISELPTTASNEKLFF.

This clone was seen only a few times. The chain's CDR3 is CASSLAGTGNEKLFF. The DNA of the CDR3 is TGCGCCAGCAGCTTGGCCGGGACAGGGAATGAAAAACTGTTTTTT. This sequence joins TRBV5-1 and TRBJ1-4; 9 bases agree with TRBD1. The CDR3 has 15 residues. Germline CDR1 and CDR2: SGHRS and YFSETQ. V lost 0 bases, J lost 5 bases, and 2 bases stayed unmatched. Based on the CDR3 plus reference TRBV5-1 and TRBJ1-4, the full variable domain is KAGVTQTPRYLIKTRGQQVTLSCSPISGHRSVSWYQQTPGQGLQFLFEYFSETQRNKGNFPGRFSGRQFSNSRSEMNVSTLELGDSALYLCASSLAGTGNEKLFFGSGTQLSVL.